Presented here are 7 T cell receptor beta chains from one specimen sequenced in a study of blood T cell repertoires in COVID-19. The method was immunoSEQ multiplex PCR; TCRdb's version includes in-frame clones alone and lacks a portion of them. The top ten hold 0.99% of the sample, which has some 250,000 clones, around nine tenths seen once. Sequenced input: peripheral blood. Receptors were obtained from a middle-aged woman who had recovered from COVID-19.

The rearrangement links TRBV30 to TRBJ1-2; D ambiguous. The CDR3 has 12 residues. Germline V gene sequence: CDR1 GTSNPN, CDR2 SVGIG (reference sequence). V was pared by 3 bases and J by 4 bases, with 9 bases between. CDR3: CAWRAGGYGYTF. The CDR3 DNA is TGTGCCTGGAGGGCGGGTGGCTATGGCTACACCTTC.

V gene TRBV7-2 combines with J gene TRBJ2-3; 12 positions agree with TRBD2. The CDR3 contains 16 residues. V lost 3 bases to trimming and J lost 1 base; unmatched junction nucleotides: 2. In germline, CDR1 is SGHTA, CDR2 FQGNSA. CDR3 region: CASSLLAGGGTDTQYF. CDR3 DNA: TGTGCCAGCAGCTTGCTAGCGGGGGGGGGCACAGATACGCAGTATTTT.

The chain is built from TRBV5-1 and TRBJ2-1, with 11 bases fitting TRBD2. CDR1 is SGHRS, CDR2 YFSETQ, per germline. The CDR3 is 16 residues long. The V and J ends lost 4 bases and 6 bases, in that order; junction bases with no gene match: 9. The CDR3 spells CASSELAGGVGNEQFF. The CDR3 DNA reads as TGCGCCAGCAGCGAGTTAGCGGGAGGGGTGGGCAATGAGCAGTTCTTC.

The chain couples TRBV18 to TRBJ1-3, with 7 positions matching TRBD1. V was clipped by 6 bases and J by 0 bases; unmatched bases: 8. Germline CDR1 is KGHSH and CDR2 is LQKENI. The CDR3 has 16 amino acids. This CDR3 reads CASSQTGSSSGNTIYF. CDR3 nucleotides: TGTGCCAGCTCTCAGACAGGGTCGAGCTCTGGAAACACCATATATTTT.

V and J are TRBV18 and TRBJ2-1; 8 bases match TRBD2. The CDR3 extends over 16 amino acids. Germline assignment: CDR1 KGHSH and CDR2 LQKENI. V lost 0 bases, J lost 7 bases, and 8 bases stayed unmatched. CDR3 nucleotides: TGTGCCAGCTCACCACCGTCGTACGGGAGGGGAAATGAGCAGTTCTTC. It yields the protein CASSPPSYGRGNEQFF. The full variable domain, its missing parts supplied by reference TRBV18 and TRBJ2-1, is NAGVMQNPRHLVRRRGQEARLRCSPMKGHSHVYWYRQLPEEGLKFMVYLQKENIIDESGMPKERFSAEFPKEGPSILRIQQVVRGDSAAYFCASSPPSYGRGNEQFFGPGTRLTVL.

The chain is built from TRBV28 and TRBJ1-2; D remains unclear. Germline assignment: CDR1 MDHEN and CDR2 SYDVKM. Trimming cost V 3 bases and J 2 bases, with 10 bases left between them. There are 14 residues in the CDR3. DNA for the CDR3: TGTGCCAGCAGTTTCGCGCCCCCAAACTATGGCTACACCTTC. Encoded protein: CASSFAPPNYGYTF.

This chain uses TRBV12-5 with TRBJ1-5; D not resolved. CDR3 length: 15 amino acids. Germline CDR1 and CDR2: LGHNT and FRNRAP. V lost 1 base and J 0 bases, leaving 7 bases between the germline ends. CDR3 in DNA: TGTGCTAGTGGTTTGGGGTCAGTTAGCAATCAGCCCCAGCATTTT. It translates to CASGLGSVSNQPQHF.